These 23 T cell receptor beta chains were all obtained from the same sample, sequenced in a study of blood T cell repertoires in COVID-19. Produced via immunoSEQ multiplex PCR; TCRdb's table is partial and in-frame only. In the table there are 350,000 to 400,000 clones, more than 85% of which are singletons. Sample: PBMCs or T cells enriched from blood (not recorded which). These receptors originate from a woman in her thirties or forties who had been exposed to COVID-19.

This rearrangement joins TRBV30 to TRBJ2-2, with TRBD2 matching 10 bases. The CDR3 runs 15 residues. V lost 3 bases, J lost 7 bases, and 8 bases stayed unmatched. Germline V gene sequence: CDR1 GTSNPN, CDR2 SVGIG (reference sequence). The CDR3 DNA reads TGTGCCTGGAGCGAAAGAGCGGGAGGGGGCGGGGAGCTGTTTTTT. Its translation is CAWSERAGGGGELFF. The whole variable domain, remainder taken from reference TRBV30 and TRBJ2-2, is SQTIHQWPATLVQPVGSPLSLECTVEGTSNPNLYWYRQAAGRGLQLLFYSVGIGQISSEVPQNLSASRPQDRQFILSSKKLLLSDSGFYLCAWSERAGGGGELFFGEGSRLTVL.

This chain uses TRBV15 with TRBJ1-2; TRBD1 agrees at 7 bases. The CDR3 has 13 amino acids. Trimming at V came to 3 bases and at J to 8 bases, leaving 6 bases not matched to a gene. Germline CDR1 reads LNHNV; CDR2 reads YYDKDF (reference sequence). DNA for the CDR3: TGTGCCACCAGCAGCAACAACAGGGGAGGCTACACCTTC. This translates into CATSSNNRGGYTF. Using reference TRBV15 and TRBJ1-2 for the parts outside the CDR3, the full variable domain is DAMVIQNPRYQVTQFGKPVTLSCSQTLNHNVMYWYQQKSSQAPKLLFHYYDKDFNNEADTPDNFQSRRPNTSFCFLDIRSPGLGDTAMYLCATSSNNRGGYTFGSGTRLTVV.

V and J are TRBV7-9 and TRBJ2-7, with TRBD1 matching 7 bases. The CDR3 consists of 14 residues. After removal of 5 bases from V and 5 bases from J, the junction contained 9 bases not matched to a gene. In germline, CDR1 is SEHNR, CDR2 FQNEAQ (reference sequence). The DNA for the CDR3 is TGTGCCAGCAGCCCAGGGGGTCCCCTCCACGAGCAGTACTTC. The encoded protein is CASSPGGPLHEQYF. The full variable domain, in which reference TRBV7-9 and TRBJ2-7 provide the parts outside the CDR3, is DTGVSQNPRHKITKRGQNVTFRCDPISEHNRLYWYRQTLGQGPEFLTYFQNEAQLEKSRLLSDRFSAERPKGSFSTLEIQRTEQGDSAMYLCASSPGGPLHEQYFGPGTRLTVT.

The count of this clone is one. The rearrangement uses TRBV7-9 and TRBJ1-2, with 8 bases matching TRBD1. V dropped 4 bases and J dropped 7; count of bases not matched to a gene: 8. CDR3 length equals 14 residues. Germline CDR1 and CDR2: SEHNR and FQNEAQ (reference sequence). CDR3 sequence (DNA): TGTGCCAGCAGCTCCGGACAGGGTGGGTTTGGCTACACCTTC. Protein product: CASSSGQGGFGYTF.

This chain joins TRBV19 and TRBJ2-1; TRBD2 agrees at 12 bases. V trimming: 6 bases; J trimming: 7 bases; junction bases outside the gene matches: 4. Germline CDR1 and CDR2: LNHDA and SQIVND (reference sequence). The CDR3 loop spans 14 amino acids. The CDR3 here is CASRRLAGGNEQFF. In DNA form, the CDR3 reads TGTGCCAGTAGACGGCTAGCGGGGGGGAATGAGCAGTTCTTC.

Remarks on this clone: Other DNA sequences within the sample encode an identical CDR3. This chain uses TRBV19 with TRBJ1-2, with D perhaps matching TRBD1 (5 bases). CDR3 length: 14 amino acids. Germline V gene lookup returns CDR1 LNHDA and CDR2 SQIVND (reference sequence). V lost 6 bases and J lost 3, with 14 bases in between. This CDR3 reads CASSPPQGYYGYTF. In DNA, the CDR3 is TGTGCCAGTAGCCCCCCCCAGGGATACTATGGCTACACCTTC.

J is TRBJ2-3 and V is TRBV24-1, with D perhaps matching TRBD2 (6 bases). Germline V gives CDR1 KGHDR, CDR2 SFDVKD. Deletions cut 3 bases from V and 2 bases from J, with 14 bases between. The CDR3 spans 16 residues. The CDR3 region has the DNA TGTGCCACCAGTGATCCCTCAGCGGGTTCCACAGATACGCAGTATTTT. It specifies CATSDPSAGSTDTQYF.

The rearrangement links TRBV10-3 to TRBJ1-1; TRBD1 matches 7 bases. Germline V CDR1 and CDR2: ENHRY, SYGVKD. The CDR3 sequence is 15 residues long. With 3 bases clipped from V and 8 bases from J, the junction kept 12 bases outside the gene matches. The CDR3 reads CAISDTVTGAAEAFF. The CDR3 bases are TGTGCCATCAGTGATACCGTCACAGGGGCAGCAGAAGCTTTCTTT.

The rearrangement joins TRBV9 to TRBJ1-1; tentative D call: TRBD1 (6 bases). The CDR3 loop spans 17 amino acids. Deletions cut 0 bases from V and 1 base from J, with 16 bases between. Germline-derived CDR1 and CDR2 are SGDLS and YYNGEE. The DNA for the CDR3 is TGTGCCAGCAGCGTAGGAGGGGTGGGGGCAGGGAACACTGAAGCTTTCTTT. Amino acids: CASSVGGVGAGNTEAFF.

The rearrangement links TRBV30 to TRBJ2-5, with D tentatively TRBD1 (5 bases). V lost 4 bases to trimming and J lost 5 bases, with 14 bases between them. The CDR3 totals 13 residues. Germline values: CDR1 GTSNPN, CDR2 SVGIG (reference sequence). The CDR3 nucleotides read TGTGCCTGGACTGTAGGGGCCCGGGAGACCCAGTACTTC. The encoded protein is CAWTVGARETQYF.

The chain is built from TRBV7-9 and TRBJ2-3, with D perhaps matching TRBD1 (6 bases). The CDR3 has 16 amino acids. From germline, CDR1 is SEHNR and CDR2 FQNEAQ (reference sequence). Trimming shortened V by 2 bases and J by 0 bases, and 12 bases separated the two germline ends. CDR3 in amino acids: CASSLRSGASTDTQYF. As DNA, the CDR3 is TGTGCCAGCAGCTTACGCTCAGGGGCAAGCACAGATACGCAGTATTTT.

The genes are TRBV5-8 and TRBJ2-5; no clear D gene. CDR3 length equals 12 residues. Trimming pared 5 bases from V and 5 bases from J, leaving 10 bases between. The germline V gene encodes CDR1 SGHTS and CDR2 YDEGEE. The CDR3 DNA reads TGTGCCAGCAGTTCAGTCCCCGAGACCCAGTACTTC. Protein product: CASSSVPETQYF.

The V gene is TRBV7-2, the J gene TRBJ2-1; 7 nucleotides agree with TRBD2. J gave up 5 bases and V 3 bases, and 4 bases lay outside the gene matches. Germline CDR1 is SGHTA and CDR2 is FQGNSA. CDR3 length: 14 amino acids. The CDR3 spells CASSFFGTNNEQFF. Written as DNA, the CDR3 is TGTGCCAGCAGCTTTTTCGGGACTAACAATGAGCAGTTCTTC.

This chain connects TRBV4-3 to TRBJ1-2; weak D call: TRBD1 (5 bases). Germline V gene data show CDR1 as LGHNA and CDR2 as YSLEER. The CDR3 spans 16 residues. V lost 0 bases and J 0 bases, leaving 11 bases between the germline ends. CDR3 sequence: CASSQDLGAPNYGYTF. CDR3 DNA sequence: TGCGCCAGCAGCCAAGATCTAGGGGCCCCTAACTATGGCTACACCTTC.

V usage is TRBV5-5 and J usage is TRBJ2-1; 9 bases map to TRBD1. The V segment lost 6 bases and the J segment 7 bases; nucleotides outside the gene matches: 11. Germline CDR1 and CDR2: SGHKS and YYEKEE (reference sequence). CDR3 size: 15 residues. This CDR3 is CASIPSLDRGNEQFF. The CDR3 DNA follows: TGTGCCAGCATCCCCTCGCTGGACAGGGGTAATGAGCAGTTCTTC.

V and J are TRBV13 and TRBJ2-3; D perhaps matches TRBD2 (6 bases). The CDR3 covers 16 residues. Looked up from germline, CDR1 is PRHDT and CDR2 is FYEKMQ (reference sequence). Trimming took off 1 base at V and 2 bases at J, with 13 bases between the two ends. The CDR3 DNA sequence: TGTGCCAGCAGCTTAGATACGGGAGAAAACACAGATACGCAGTATTTT. Its translation is CASSLDTGENTDTQYF.

Concerning this clone itself: Other DNA sequences within the sample encode an identical CDR3. The gene calls are TRBV19 and TRBJ2-7; perhaps TRBD1 as D (7 bases). Germline CDR1 and CDR2: LNHDA and SQIVND (reference sequence). Trimming took off 2 bases at V and 3 bases at J, with 8 bases between the two ends. The CDR3 totals 13 residues. The CDR3 nucleotides are TGTGCCAGTAGTATACAGGGGGGCTACGAGCAGTACTTC. It codes for CASSIQGGYEQYF.

The chain couples TRBV29-1 to TRBJ2-1; 7 bases are a match to TRBD2. This CDR3 region has 12 residues. The germline V gene encodes CDR1 SQVTM and CDR2 ANQGSEA. Trimming cost V 4 bases and J 9 bases; bases outside gene matches: 6. The CDR3, as DNA: TGCAGCGTTGCGGCGATAGCGGGTGAGCAGTTCTTC. It translates to CSVAAIAGEQFF.

V is TRBV6-2 or TRBV6-3 and J is TRBJ1-5, with 8 bases aligning to TRBD1. After removal of 0 bases from V and 6 bases from J, the junction contained 1 base not matched to a gene. Germline values: CDR1 MNHEY, CDR2 SVGEGT. The CDR3 has 14 residues. CDR3 nucleotide sequence: TGTGCCAGCAGTTACTCCAGGGGGCTTCAGCCCCAGCATTTT. This gives the protein CASSYSRGLQPQHF.

This clone came up a few times. The V call is TRBV12-3 or TRBV12-4, the J call TRBJ2-7; D is possibly TRBD1 (6 bases). Trimming took off 8 bases at V and 1 base at J, with 12 bases between the two ends. The CDR3 runs to 13 residues. Written as DNA, the CDR3 is TGTGCCAGCGGAAACAGGGATTCCTACGAGCAGTACTTC. Protein product: CASGNRDSYEQYF.

The chain employs TRBV19 and TRBJ2-1; D not resolved. The CDR3 runs 14 residues. V was pared by 4 bases and J by 8 bases, with 15 bases between. Germline CDR1 and CDR2: LNHDA and SQIVND (reference sequence). CDR3 in DNA: TGTGCCAGTAGTAGCCCAGACTCGGGTTATGAGCAGTTCTTC. This gives the protein CASSSPDSGYEQFF. The full variable domain, rest sourced from reference TRBV19 and TRBJ2-1, is DGGITQSPKYLFRKEGQNVTLSCEQNLNHDAMYWYRQDPGQGLRLIYYSQIVNDFQKGDIAEGYSVSREKKESFPLTVTSAQKNPTAFYLCASSSPDSGYEQFFGPGTRLTVL.

The chain uses TRBV24-1 and TRBJ1-5; possible D gene TRBD1, 6 bases. The V end was cut by 5 bases, the J end by 4 bases, with 14 bases between. Per the germline V gene, CDR1 is KGHDR and CDR2 is SFDVKD. CDR3 length equals 15 residues. Written as DNA, the CDR3 is TGTGCCACCAGTGTCGGGGCAGGGGTAAATCAGCCCCAGCATTTT. Its protein is CATSVGAGVNQPQHF.

This clone was seen once. The rearrangement joins TRBV5-1 to TRBJ2-3; 12 bases fit TRBD2. Trimming at V came to 3 bases and at J to 0 bases, leaving 5 bases not matched to a gene. CDR1 SGHRS and CDR2 YFSETQ come from the germline V gene. The CDR3 is 17 residues long. The chain's CDR3 is CASSSRTSGESTDTQYF. The CDR3 nucleotides read TGCGCCAGCAGCTCTAGGACTAGCGGGGAAAGCACAGATACGCAGTATTTT.